One and the same sample provided the 22 T cell receptor beta chains below, sequenced in a study of metastatic and nonmetastatic thyroid tumors (dated by TCRdb to 2020 to 2022). The library was produced with PCR. Reads for this sample came from an Illumina HiSeq 4000. TCRdb took the public reads, trimmed them with fastp at Q25, ran MiXCR for clone calling and kept in-frame beta chains. This sample is represented by around 19,000 clones; about a third of them were singletons. The ten most abundant clones make up 25% to 35% of the sample. None of the patients had been given any treatment before thyroid surgery. Sequences were obtained from tumor tissue. These receptors all come from a female donor with papillary thyroid cancer or a benign thyroid nodule (not recorded which). Some clones in this sample may be carry-over from other donors' samples.

This clone was recorded a few times. The V and J genes are TRBV6-4 and TRBJ1-4; a possible D gene is TRBD1 (6 bases). V was trimmed by 4 bases and J by 0 bases, leaving 15 bases between them. Germline V gives CDR1 MRHNA, CDR2 SNTAGT. The CDR3 length is 17 residues. CDR3 coding DNA: TGTGCCAGCAGTGGTTTCCGGGACAAAGCAACTAATGAAAAACTGTTTTTT. This codes for CASSGFRDKATNEKLFF.

This clone came up a few times. J is TRBJ1-2 and V is TRBV28; 9 bases line up with TRBD1. Trimming took 7 bases from V and 8 from J; bases not matched to a gene: 14. The CDR3 is 15 amino acids. Germline CDR1 reads MDHEN; CDR2 reads SYDVKM. CDR3 sequence reads: CASTIGTGFPYGYTF. CDR3 nucleotides: TGTGCCAGCACTATCGGGACAGGGTTTCCCTACGGCTACACCTTC.

The sample holds a few counts of this clone. The chain has TRBV2 and TRBJ1-2; tentative D call: TRBD1 (5 bases). The ends were cut back, 9 bases at V and 2 bases at J, with 10 bases in the middle. CDR3 length: 12 amino acids. Germline V gene lookup returns CDR1 SNHLY and CDR2 FYNNEI. The CDR3 DNA is TGTGCCAGTGCGGGACGGAACTATGGCTACACCTTC. Translation gives CASAGRNYGYTF.

This clone was counted once. The rearrangement links TRBV11-2 to TRBJ2-5, with D maybe TRBD1 (5 bases). V was shortened by 5 bases and J by 5 bases, with 18 bases between the two germline ends. The germline gives CDR1 SGHAT, CDR2 FQNNGV. CDR3 length: 15 amino acids. DNA of the CDR3: TGTGCCAGCAGCCCCACAGGTCCTCATCGGGAGACCCAGTACTTC. It translates to CASSPTGPHRETQYF.

This clone was seen only a few times. The rearrangement links TRBV28 to TRBJ1-5, with 7 positions matching TRBD1. CDR3 length: 18 amino acids. Trimming took 1 base from V and 7 from J; bases not matched to a gene: 16. The germline V gene has CDR1 MDHEN and CDR2 SYDVKM. CDR3 sequence (DNA): TGTGCCAGCAGTTTATCAGGACAGGTGATCATAAGTCGACAGCCCCAGCATTTT. Residues: CASSLSGQVIISRQPQHF. Based on the CDR3 plus reference TRBV28 and TRBJ1-5, the full variable domain is DVKVTQSSRYLVKRTGEKVFLECVQDMDHENMFWYRQDPGLGLRLIYFSYDVKMKEKGDIPEGYSVSREKKERFSLILESASTNQTSMYLCASSLSGQVIISRQPQHFGDGTRLSIL.

This clone was seen a handful of times. The chain combines TRBV20-1 with TRBJ2-1, with 9 positions matching TRBD2. The CDR3 is 15 residues long. Trimming removed 3 bases from V and 10 bases from J; junction bases left unmatched: 13. Per the germline V gene, CDR1 is DFQATT and CDR2 is SNEGSKA (reference sequence). The CDR3 DNA is TGCAGTGCTAGGGTACTAGCGGGCCTGAGGGGAGAGCAGTTCTTC. Its translation is CSARVLAGLRGEQFF.

This chain joins TRBV6-4 and TRBJ1-6; tentatively, D is TRBD1 (5 bases). The CDR3 is made up of 13 amino acids. CDR1 MRHNA and CDR2 SNTAGT come from the germline V gene. Trimming shortened V by 8 bases and J by 10 bases, and 15 bases separated the two germline ends. CDR3 region: CASSARDQSPLHF. CDR3 DNA sequence: TGTGCCAGCTCTGCCAGGGATCAATCACCCCTCCACTTT.

This clone was counted between two and nine times. The chain carries TRBV6-5 and TRBJ1-2; D remains unclear. CDR3 length: 11 amino acids. V was shortened by 5 bases and J by 6 bases, with 7 bases between the two germline ends. Germline V gene lookup returns CDR1 MNHEY and CDR2 SVGAGI. The DNA for the CDR3 is TGTGCCAGCAGTCACCGGGATGGCTACACCTTC. Its protein product is CASSHRDGYTF.

The CDR3 bases are TGTGCCAGCAGTTTAGGGGTCCTCGACTATGGCTACACCTTC. Translated: CASSLGVLDYGYTF. The chain joins TRBV12-3 or TRBV12-4 to TRBJ1-2, with D uncertain. Trimming removed 1 base at V and 3 bases at J, with 9 bases between. There are 14 residues in the CDR3.

This clone was seen more than once but under ten times. The J gene is TRBJ1-1, the V gene TRBV19, with D tentatively TRBD1 (6 bases). V dropped 6 bases and J dropped 3 bases, with 11 bases sitting between them. This CDR3 region has 13 residues. The germline V gene has CDR1 LNHDA and CDR2 SQIVND (reference sequence). Written as DNA, the CDR3 is TGTGCCAGTAGGCAGGGGAGGCACACTGAAGCTTTCTTT. Protein sequence: CASRQGRHTEAFF.

The V call is TRBV20-1, the J call TRBJ2-1; 7 bases fit TRBD2. After removal of 5 bases from V and 9 bases from J, the junction contained 22 bases not matched to a gene. Germline V lookup: CDR1 DFQATT, CDR2 SNEGSKA (reference sequence). The CDR3 totals 17 residues. CDR3 sequence reads: CSADNWELERSGGEQFF. The CDR3 nucleotides are TGCAGTGCTGATAACTGGGAACTGGAACGGTCGGGGGGTGAGCAGTTCTTC.

The chain employs TRBV12-3 or TRBV12-4 and TRBJ2-5, with a possible D match to TRBD1 (6 bases). CDR3 length: 16 residues. V was pared by 1 base and J by 7 bases, with 19 bases between. The CDR3 bases are TGTGCCAGCAGTTTAGTACAGGGCGGGTATCAGGCGACCCAGTACTTC. It specifies CASSLVQGGYQATQYF.

The rearrangement joins TRBV20-1 to TRBJ2-1; no reliable D call. V gave up 5 bases and J gave up 11 bases, with 10 bases separating them. Germline CDR1 is DFQATT and CDR2 is SNEGSKA (reference sequence). The CDR3 consists of 10 residues. CDR3 nucleotides: TGCAGTGCTTCCCCGGAAAAGCAGTTCTTC. Its translation is CSASPEKQFF.

The chain has TRBV6-6 and TRBJ2-2; D is unresolved. Germline V gene lookup returns CDR1 MNHNY and CDR2 SVGAGI (reference sequence). This CDR3 has 15 residues. The V end lost 4 bases, the J end lost 6 bases, and 15 bases lay between the germline ends. The CDR3 reads CASSLLETGPGELFF. The CDR3 region has the DNA TGTGCCAGCAGTTTACTCGAGACCGGGCCCGGGGAGCTGTTTTTT.

This clone occurred a few times. The CDR3 spells CASSQSREPNYGYTF. The CDR3, as DNA: TGTGCCAGCAGCCAATCTCGGGAACCCAACTATGGCTACACCTTC. V gene TRBV16 combines with J gene TRBJ1-2, with no clear D. V gave up 0 bases and J gave up 2 bases, with 10 bases separating them. This CDR3 region has 15 residues. Germline V lookup: CDR1 KGHSY, CDR2 FQNENV. The full variable domain, rest sourced from reference TRBV16 and TRBJ1-2, is GEEVAQTPKHLVRGEGQKAKLYCAPIKGHSYVFWYQQVLKNEFKFLISFQNENVFDETGMPKERFSAKCLPNSPCSLEIQATKLEDSAVYFCASSQSREPNYGYTFGSGTRLTVV.

The rearrangement uses TRBV20-1 and TRBJ2-3; D is perhaps TRBD2 (5 bases). The CDR3 runs 13 residues. Germline V gene lookup returns CDR1 DFQATT and CDR2 SNEGSKA (reference sequence). V was cut by 0 bases and J by 4 bases, with 8 bases left in between. The CDR3 here is CSARDQRADTQYF. The CDR3 DNA follows: TGCAGTGCTAGAGATCAGAGGGCAGATACGCAGTATTTT.

This clone has more than one count but fewer than ten. J is TRBJ2-7 and V is TRBV2; D is ambiguous. With 4 bases removed from V and 2 bases from J, the gap between germline ends came to 12 bases. The CDR3 covers 14 residues. Germline lookup yields CDR1 SNHLY and CDR2 FYNNEI. DNA of the CDR3: TGTGCCAGCAGTGGTATAGGGCTAACCTACGAGCAGTACTTC. Protein: CASSGIGLTYEQYF.

V is TRBV6-1 and J is TRBJ2-2; 7 bases align to TRBD1. The CDR3 contains 14 residues. CDR1 and CDR2 from the germline V gene are MNHNS and SASEGT. V lost 2 bases to trimming and J lost 5 bases; unmatched junction nucleotides: 2. CDR3 sequence: CASSEMTGTGELFF. As DNA, the CDR3 is TGTGCCAGCAGTGAAATGACAGGGACCGGGGAGCTGTTTTTT.

J is TRBJ2-3 and V is TRBV11-1; D is ambiguous. The CDR3 consists of 15 residues. Trimming cost V 5 bases and J 1 base, with 13 bases left between them. Germline V gene sequence: CDR1 SGHAT, CDR2 FQDESV (reference sequence). CDR3 region: CASSRSGYRTDTQYF. Here the CDR3 DNA reads TGTGCCAGCAGCAGGTCGGGCTACCGCACAGATACGCAGTATTTT. Complete variable domain (other parts from reference TRBV11-1 and TRBJ2-3): EAEVAQSPRYKITEKSQAVAFWCDPISGHATLYWYRQILGQGPELLVQFQDESVVDDSQLPKDRFSAERLKGVDSTLKIQPAELGDSAMYLCASSRSGYRTDTQYFGPGTRLTVL.

The table lists this clone with many counts. Without the conserved terminal phenylalanine or tryptophan, this CDR3 likely stems from a read error. The chain uses TRBV6-2 or TRBV6-3 and TRBJ2-2; 10 bases agree with TRBD2. There are 15 residues in the CDR3. From germline, CDR1 is MNHEY and CDR2 SVGEGT. The CDR3 DNA reads TGCGCCAGCAGTGGGACTAGCGTGAACACCGGGGAGCTGTTTTAT. Protein sequence: CASSGTSVNTGELFY.

This clone was detected only a few times. The J gene is TRBJ1-2, the V gene TRBV6-1, with TRBD1 as a possible D gene (6 bases). V was shortened by 2 bases and J by 7 bases, with 20 bases between the two germline ends. The CDR3 consists of 16 residues. Germline V CDR1 and CDR2: MNHNS, SASEGT. The CDR3 nucleotides read TGTGCCAGCAGTGAATTGGCAGGGGCGCCGGTCCCTGGCTACACCTTC. As protein: CASSELAGAPVPGYTF.

This rearrangement joins TRBV6-1 to TRBJ2-7; 8 nucleotides line up with TRBD2. This CDR3 has 14 amino acids. Unmatched junction bases numbered 18, after V lost 8 bases and J lost 12 bases. Germline assignment: CDR1 MNHNS and CDR2 SASEGT. The CDR3 spells CASGDASGSSRRYF. The CDR3, as DNA: TGTGCCAGCGGCGACGCGAGCGGGAGTTCGCGTAGGTACTTC.